This paragraph covers one TCR beta chain sequence. The antigen is not known. The record originates from a study of graft-versus-host responses after intestinal transplantation. Overall study: Every recipient had anti-thymocyte globulin induction and roughly three years of tacrolimus plus steroids. Study-wide findings and caveats: Recipient bone marrow held GvH clones, some seen earlier in ileum or blood. Individuals carrying graft-donor T cell macrochimerism showed high graft-versus-host to host-versus-graft clonal ratios in allografts.

CDR3 length equals 13 residues. V dropped 5 bases and J dropped 8 bases, with 15 bases sitting between them. CDR1 and CDR2 (germline): MNHEY, SMNVEV (reference sequence). Produced via immunoSEQ multiplex PCR; TCRdb's table is partial and in-frame only. Of under 100,000 clones listed, 75% to 95% are singletons. This rearrangement joins TRBV27 to TRBJ1-1; D unclear. The receptor was isolated from a human patient who received an intestinal transplant, so some T cells may come from the graft donor. Sequencing used PBMCs, obtained roughly 450 days after intestinal transplant. Here the CDR3 reads CASSQTRTGEAFF. The CDR3 DNA sequence: TGTGCCAGCAGTCAAACCCGGACGGGAGAAGCTTTCTTT.